The present T cell receptor (beta chain) was sequenced within a study of OX40 agonist ivuxolimab in advanced cancers. This clone appeared many times. The antigen remains unidentified. This table comes from immunoSEQ multiplex PCR, and its TCRdb copy is limited to in-frame clones, with some not included. This table has over 70,000 clones, around 78% appearing once. V lost 4 bases and J lost 4; bases outside the gene matches: 5. The CDR3 spans 16 residues. Germline CDR1 and CDR2: SGHTS and YDEGEE. Study results and caveats: Some of the nonresponding patients also showed low levels of normalized T-cell clonal expansion.

The source of this sequence is an adult with an advanced solid tumor such as melanoma, head and neck, liver or kidney cancer. The V call is TRBV5-8, the J call TRBJ2-7; 16 positions match TRBD2. Here the sequenced sample was CD4+ or CD8+ T cells sorted from blood, taken in a trial of the OX40 agonist ivuxolimab. Here the CDR3 DNA reads TGTGCCAGCAGCCGGGGACTAGCGGGAGGGCTGTACGAGCAGTACTTC. Translation: CASSRGLAGGLYEQYF.